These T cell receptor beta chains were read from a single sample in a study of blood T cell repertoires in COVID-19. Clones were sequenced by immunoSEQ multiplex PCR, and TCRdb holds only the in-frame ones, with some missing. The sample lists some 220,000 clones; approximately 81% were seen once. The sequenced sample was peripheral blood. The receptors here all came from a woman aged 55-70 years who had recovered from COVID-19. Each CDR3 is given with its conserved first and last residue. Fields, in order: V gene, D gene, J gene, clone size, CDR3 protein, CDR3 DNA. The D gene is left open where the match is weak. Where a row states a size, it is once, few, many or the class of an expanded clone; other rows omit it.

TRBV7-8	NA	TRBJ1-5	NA	CASSPLTSQGNQPQHF	TGTGCCAGCAGCCCATTGACGTCACAGGGAAATCAGCCCCAGCATTTT
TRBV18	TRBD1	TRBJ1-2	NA	CASSPGQGAKVTF	TGTGCCAGCTCACCGGGACAGGGGGCTAAAGTAACCTTC
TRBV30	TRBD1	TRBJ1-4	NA	CAWDTGDKLFF	TGTGCCTGGGATACAGGGGATAAACTGTTTTTT
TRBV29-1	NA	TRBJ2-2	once	CSVLTNTGELFF	TGCAGCGTCCTAACGAACACCGGGGAGCTGTTTTTT
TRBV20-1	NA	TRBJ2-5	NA	CGVAVAETQYF	TGCGGCGTAGCGGTTGCGGAGACCCAGTACTTC
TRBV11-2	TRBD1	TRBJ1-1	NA	CASSVGGGSLNTEAFF	TGTGCCAGCAGCGTAGGGGGCGGCAGCCTGAACACTGAAGCTTTCTTT
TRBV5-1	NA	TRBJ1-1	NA	CASSLDGRRTEAFF	TGCGCCAGCAGCTTGGATGGTCGGAGAACTGAAGCTTTCTTT
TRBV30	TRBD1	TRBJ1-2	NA	CACESRDRAATGYGYTF	TGTGCCTGTGAATCCCGGGACAGGGCTGCGACGGGTTATGGCTACACCTTC
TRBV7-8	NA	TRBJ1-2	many	CASSLGRGADYGYTF	TGTGCCAGCAGCTTAGGACGGGGGGCCGACTATGGCTACACCTTC
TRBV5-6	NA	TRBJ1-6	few	CASSNRDSYSPLHF	TGTGCCAGCAGCAACCGGGACTCTTATTCACCCCTCCACTTT
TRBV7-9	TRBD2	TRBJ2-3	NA	CASSQRGGPGDTQYF	TGTGCCAGCAGCCAGCGGGGGGGCCCGGGAGATACGCAGTATTTT
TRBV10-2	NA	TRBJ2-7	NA	CASRETGSYEQYF	TGCGCCAGCAGGGAGACAGGAAGCTACGAGCAGTACTTC
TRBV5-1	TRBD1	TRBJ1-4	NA	CASSTGQVNEKLFF	TGCGCCAGCAGCACGGGACAGGTTAATGAAAAACTGTTTTTT
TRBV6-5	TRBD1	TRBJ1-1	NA	CASSTGGSTEAFF	TGTGCCAGCAGTACAGGGGGTAGCACTGAAGCTTTCTTT
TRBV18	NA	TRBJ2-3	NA	CASSPPTASTDTQYF	TGTGCCAGCTCACCACCGACAGCTAGCACAGATACGCAGTATTTT
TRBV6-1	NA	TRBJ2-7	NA	CASSDRGTLYSYEQYF	TGTGCCAGCAGTGACAGGGGTACTCTCTATTCCTACGAGCAGTACTTC
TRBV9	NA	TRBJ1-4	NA	CASSPRGWGEVVF	TGTGCCAGCAGCCCCCGGGGGTGGGGCGAAGTGGTTTTT
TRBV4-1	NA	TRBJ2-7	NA	CASSQDEAQGEYEQYF	TGCGCCAGCAGCCAAGATGAGGCTCAGGGTGAATACGAGCAGTACTTC
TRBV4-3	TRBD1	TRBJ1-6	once	CASSQGTGNSPLHF	TGCGCCAGCAGCCAGGGGACAGGGAATTCACCCCTCCACTTT
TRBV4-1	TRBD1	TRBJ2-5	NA	CASSHFGQGARETQYF	TGCGCCAGCAGCCATTTCGGACAGGGGGCTCGAGAGACCCAGTACTTC
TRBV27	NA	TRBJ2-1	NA	CASSLNRDEQFF	TGTGCCAGCAGTTTAAACAGGGATGAGCAGTTCTTC
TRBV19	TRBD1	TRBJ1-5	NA	CASTFRGNNQPQHF	TGTGCCAGTACCTTCAGGGGGAACAATCAGCCCCAGCATTTT
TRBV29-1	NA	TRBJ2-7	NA	CSVPGNSGEQYF	TGCAGCGTTCCAGGAAACTCGGGGGAGCAGTACTTC
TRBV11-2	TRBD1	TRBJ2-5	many	CASSGQAPGETQYF	TGTGCCAGCAGCGGACAGGCCCCGGGGGAGACCCAGTACTTC
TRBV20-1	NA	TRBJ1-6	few	CSASPDSYSPLHF	TGCAGTGCTAGTCCGGACTCCTATTCACCCCTCCACTTT
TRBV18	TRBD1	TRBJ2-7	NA	CASSPGRGSEQYF	TGTGCCAGCTCCCCTGGCAGGGGGAGCGAGCAGTACTTC
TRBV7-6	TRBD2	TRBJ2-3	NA	CASMVGLRGSTDTQYF	TGTGCCAGCATGGTGGGATTGCGGGGGAGCACAGATACGCAGTATTTT
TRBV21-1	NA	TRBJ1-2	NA	CASSLLMGQGAHYSNYGYTF	TGTGCCAGCAGCCTTTTGATGGGACAGGGGGCCCATTATTCTAACTATGGCTACACCTTC
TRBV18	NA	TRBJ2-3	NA	CASSPPTSTDTQYF	TGTGCCAGCTCACCACCGACTAGCACAGATACGCAGTATTTT
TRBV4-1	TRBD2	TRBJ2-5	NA	CASSQGIAGGKYQETQYF	TGCGCCAGCAGCCAAGGTATAGCGGGGGGAAAGTACCAAGAGACCCAGTACTTC
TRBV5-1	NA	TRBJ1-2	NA	CASSFRDYGYTF	TGCGCCAGCAGCTTCAGGGACTATGGCTACACCTTC
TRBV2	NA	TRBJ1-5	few	CASAAEDQPQHF	TGTGCCAGCGCTGCGGAGGATCAGCCCCAGCATTTT
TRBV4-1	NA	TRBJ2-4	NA	CASSPRAGASTKNIQYF	TGCGCCAGCAGCCCGAGGGCGGGGGCATCAACCAAAAACATTCAGTACTTC
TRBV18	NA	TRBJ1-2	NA	CASSPSGRANYGYTF	TGTGCCAGCTCACCCTCGGGGAGAGCTAACTATGGCTACACCTTC
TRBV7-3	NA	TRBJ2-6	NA	CASSSSRLGANVLTF	TGTGCCAGCAGCTCTTCCAGGTTGGGGGCCAACGTCCTGACTTTC
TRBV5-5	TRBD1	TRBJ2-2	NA	CASVPSGTGTGELFF	TGTGCCAGCGTTCCTTCCGGGACAGGGACCGGGGAGCTGTTTTTT
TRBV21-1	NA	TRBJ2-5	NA	CVFQDPGSPETQYF	TGTGTCTTCCAGGATCCAGGGTCCCCGGAGACCCAGTACTTC
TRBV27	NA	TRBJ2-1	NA	CASSFRAKHSEQFF	TGTGCCAGCAGTTTTCGAGCCAAACACAGTGAGCAGTTCTTC
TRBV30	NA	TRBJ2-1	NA	CAWSPPGGQQFF	TGTGCCTGGAGTCCCCCTGGCGGGCAGCAGTTCTTC
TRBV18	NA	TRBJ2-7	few	CASSPAVGAYEQYF	TGTGCCAGCTCACCCGCCGTAGGGGCCTACGAGCAGTACTTC
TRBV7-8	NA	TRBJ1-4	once	CASSFSQGVSEKLFF	TGTGCCAGCAGCTTCAGCCAGGGTGTGAGTGAAAAACTGTTTTTT
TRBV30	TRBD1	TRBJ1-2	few	CAWNHPGQGSRGSRDYGYTF	TGTGCCTGGAATCACCCGGGACAGGGATCGCGAGGGAGTAGGGACTATGGCTACACCTTC
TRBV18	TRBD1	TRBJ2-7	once	CASSSRNRGGQYF	TGTGCCAGCTCATCGCGAAACAGGGGTGGGCAGTACTTC